The 20 T cell receptor beta chains given below trace back to one sample, sequenced in a study of blood T cells in healthy people across ages. A sample-barcoded 5' primer and a J-beta primer mix were used in a second PCR of about 7 to 12 cycles. TCRdb reprocessed the 5' RACE reads via MiXCR and lists one record per CDR3 protein. The sample comprises fewer than 700,000 distinct CDR3 sequences, 45% to 55% of which are singletons, and 20% to 25% rests with the top ten. Input material: blood. Source of these receptors: a man older than 75 in good health.

This clonotype was seen a few times. The V and J genes are TRBV28 and TRBJ1-2; D is perhaps TRBD1 (6 bases). This CDR3 comprises 13 residues. Trimming took 3 bases from V and 5 from J, leaving 10 bases between them. Germline V gene sequence: CDR1 MDHEN, CDR2 SYDVKM. Here the CDR3 reads CASSFLQGYGYTF. CDR3 nucleotide sequence: TGTGCCAGCAGTTTCCTACAGGGTTATGGCTACACCTTC.

The V gene is TRBV29-1, the J gene TRBJ2-3; 8 positions agree with TRBD2. CDR3 length equals 13 residues. The ends lost 4 bases at V and 4 bases at J; junction bases unmatched: 4. Per the germline V gene, CDR1 is SQVTM and CDR2 is ANQGSEA. DNA of the CDR3: TGCAGCGTTGTCGTGACTAGCGCAGATACGCAGTATTTT. Protein: CSVVVTSADTQYF.

V and J are TRBV4-3 and TRBJ1-3; D unclear. Trimming cost V 0 bases and J 0 bases, with 12 bases left between them. The germline V gene has CDR1 LGHNA and CDR2 YSLEER. This CDR3 contains 17 residues. The CDR3 DNA reads as TGCGCCAGCAGCCAAGAGGGGTCAGGTTCCTCTGGAAACACCATATATTTT. Its protein is CASSQEGSGSSGNTIYF.

This chain connects TRBV5-1 to TRBJ2-1, with D possibly being TRBD1 or TRBD2 (5 bases each). Germline assignment: CDR1 SGHRS and CDR2 YFSETQ. The CDR3 spans 16 residues. The V end was cut by 0 bases, the J end by 4 bases, with 14 bases between. The CDR3 bases are TGCGCCAGCAGCTTGGGAACCGGGACGGAATACAATGAGCAGTTCTTC. Protein: CASSLGTGTEYNEQFF. Full variable domain (remainder filled in from reference TRBV5-1 and TRBJ2-1): KAGVTQTPRYLIKTRGQQVTLSCSPISGHRSVSWYQQTPGQGLQFLFEYFSETQRNKGNFPGRFSGRQFSNSRSEMNVSTLELGDSALYLCASSLGTGTEYNEQFFGPGTRLTVL.

V is TRBV20-1 and J is TRBJ1-5; 8 bases fit TRBD1. This CDR3 spans 13 amino acids. The V gene's germline CDR1 is DFQATT and CDR2 SNEGSKA (reference sequence). Trimming cost V 5 bases and J 7 bases; bases outside gene matches: 7. CDR3 sequence reads: CSASRGRDQPQHF. The CDR3 bases are TGCAGTGCTTCCAGGGGGCGCGACCAGCCCCAGCATTTT.

V is TRBV29-1 and J is TRBJ2-7, with TRBD2 matching 9 bases. Germline CDR1 reads SQVTM; CDR2 reads ANQGSEA. J gave up 1 base and V 6 bases, and 7 bases lay outside the gene matches. The CDR3 covers 14 residues. CDR3 loop: CSVPRAGGSYEQYF. The CDR3 DNA is TGCAGCGTGCCCAGGGCGGGAGGGTCCTACGAGCAGTACTTC.

The V call is TRBV2, the J call TRBJ2-5; D is ambiguous. Germline V CDR1 and CDR2: SNHLY, FYNNEI. CDR3 length: 10 amino acids. Deletions cut 4 bases from V and 6 bases from J, with 3 bases between. This chain's CDR3 is CASSGKTQYF. The CDR3 DNA is TGTGCCAGCAGTGGCAAGACCCAGTACTTC.

As DNA, the CDR3 is TGTGCCAGCAGCACCGGGGCCCCTCTCGAAAAACTGTTTTTT. It is translated as CASSTGAPLEKLFF. This chain connects TRBV21-1 to TRBJ1-4. TRBV21-1 represents a pseudogene. The CDR3 loop spans 14 amino acids.

The chain has TRBV20-1 and TRBJ2-1, with a tentative D call TRBD1 (7 bases). The V end was cut by 5 bases, the J end by 15 bases, with 17 bases between. Germline loops: CDR1 DFQATT, CDR2 SNEGSKA (reference sequence). The CDR3 is 11 residues long. The chain's CDR3 is CSAVRRDRPFF. CDR3 sequence (DNA): TGCAGTGCTGTCAGGCGGGACAGACCGTTCTTC.

The V call is TRBV6-2 or TRBV6-3, the J call TRBJ1-2; D unclear. The germline CDR1 and CDR2 sequences are MNHEY and SVGEGT. There are 13 residues in the CDR3. Trimming pared 8 bases from V and 4 bases from J, leaving 14 bases between. The CDR3 bases are TGTGCCAGCCGCCAGGCTCCCCTCTATGGCTACACCTTC. Its translation is CASRQAPLYGYTF.

The rearrangement joins TRBV25-1 to TRBJ2-5; TRBD1 matches 10 bases. V dropped 8 bases and J dropped 5; count of bases not matched to a gene: 8. Germline CDR1 is MGHDK and CDR2 is SYGVNS. CDR3 length equals 14 residues. CDR3 in DNA: TGTGCCAGCTCTTGGACAGGGGGGGGTGAGACCCAGTACTTC. Protein: CASSWTGGGETQYF.

Concerning this clonotype: A read error may produce the germline difference seen at one junction end. The genes are TRBV6-6 and TRBJ1-2; D gene ambiguous. Germline V lookup: CDR1 MNHNY, CDR2 SVGAGI (reference sequence). CDR3 length equals 13 residues. This chain's CDR3 is CASARPGNYGYTF. The CDR3 DNA reads as TGTGCCAGCGCCCGGCCGGGGAACTATGGTTACACCTTC.

The J gene is TRBJ2-7, the V gene TRBV7-9; tentatively, D is TRBD2 (6 bases). The CDR3 consists of 15 residues. CDR1 is SEHNR and CDR2 is FQNEAQ in the germline V gene (reference sequence). V lost 0 bases, J lost 0 bases, and 9 bases lay in between. The chain's CDR3 is CASSLARGYSYEQYF. CDR3 coding DNA: TGTGCCAGCAGCTTAGCGCGGGGATACTCCTACGAGCAGTACTTC.

Comments on this clonotype: The junction differs from germline at one of its ends, possibly a read error. J is TRBJ2-1 and V is TRBV15, with 7 bases lining up with TRBD2. The CDR3 consists of 14 residues. Germline CDR1 LNHNV, CDR2 YYDKDF (reference sequence). CDR3 sequence reads: CAASAEGRDNEQFF. The CDR3 nucleotides read TGTGCCGCCAGCGCGGAAGGGAGGGACAATGAGCAGTTCTTC.

V usage is TRBV12-3 or TRBV12-4 and J usage is TRBJ2-7; 8 nucleotides match TRBD1. There are 17 residues in the CDR3. Trimming cost V 2 bases and J 0 bases; bases outside gene matches: 9. CDR3: CASSLFSGQVISYEQYF. In nucleotides, the CDR3 is TGTGCCAGCAGTTTATTTTCGGGACAGGTGATCTCCTACGAGCAGTACTTC.

The chain employs TRBV15 and TRBJ2-5; TRBD1 might be the D (5 bases). The CDR3 totals 15 residues. V was cut by 0 bases and J by 4 bases, with 12 bases left in between. CDR1 is LNHNV, CDR2 YYDKDF, per germline (reference sequence). This CDR3 is CATSRDLGVGETQYF. The CDR3 DNA reads TGTGCCACCAGCAGAGATCTAGGGGTGGGAGAGACCCAGTACTTC.

The table lists this clonotype with many counts. J is TRBJ2-7 and V is TRBV7-9, with TRBD2 matching over 11 bases. V lost 4 bases and J lost 7; bases outside the gene matches: 9. This CDR3 contains 15 residues. The germline CDR1 and CDR2 sequences are SEHNR and FQNEAQ (reference sequence). The CDR3, as DNA: TGTGCCAGCAGCTACCTACTAGCGGGAGAGGGGGAGCAGTACTTC. As protein: CASSYLLAGEGEQYF.

The rearrangement links TRBV7-2 to TRBJ2-1; no clear D. This CDR3 spans 14 amino acids. The V and J ends lost 1 base and 6 bases respectively, with 10 bases between them. Per the germline V gene, CDR1 is SGHTA and CDR2 is FQGNSA. The CDR3 reads CASSLELSSNEQFF. The CDR3 coding sequence is TGTGCCAGCAGCTTAGAACTCAGTAGCAATGAGCAGTTCTTC.

The CDR3 coding sequence is TGTGCCATCAGTGGTGTTTTTGGGGACTGGTCCACTAGCACAGATACGCAGTATTTT. Translating gives CAISGVFGDWSTSTDTQYF. This rearrangement joins TRBV10-3 to TRBJ2-3, with a tentative D call TRBD2 (6 bases). The CDR3 runs to 19 residues. V lost 4 bases, J lost 0 bases, and 23 bases lay in between. CDR1 ENHRY and CDR2 SYGVKD come from the germline V gene.

CDR3 nucleotides: TGTGCCAGCAGCCCGGACAGTTGGGGAGGTGAAGCTTTCTTT. Its protein is CASSPDSWGGEAFF. The chain is built from TRBV11-1 and TRBJ1-1, with a tentative D call TRBD1 (6 bases). Between the trimmed V and J ends, which lost 5 bases and 7 bases, there was a span of 17 bases. This CDR3 is 14 amino acids long. Germline CDR1 SGHAT, CDR2 FQDESV (reference sequence). Combining the CDR3 with reference TRBV11-1 and TRBJ1-1 gives the whole variable domain EAEVAQSPRYKITEKSQAVAFWCDPISGHATLYWYRQILGQGPELLVQFQDESVVDDSQLPKDRFSAERLKGVDSTLKIQPAELGDSAMYLCASSPDSWGGEAFFGQGTRLTVV.